This paragraph covers one T cell receptor beta chain sequence. Its antigen remains unknown. PCR primers comprised 60 Vbeta and 13 Jbeta primers. Sequenced by immunoSEQ multiplex PCR; TCRdb stores in-frame clones only, minus some. Its clone listing holds roughly 55,000 clones. This CDR3 comprises 14 residues. V was shortened by 7 bases and J by 1 base, with 14 bases between the two germline ends. CDR1 and CDR2 from the germline V gene are MNHEY and SMNVEV (reference sequence). These data are taken from a study of cytomegalovirus exposure and HLA in healthy donors. Notes on the study in general: Researchers reported from a later analysis that most CMV-associated TCR beta chains appeared HLA-restricted.

The sequencing sample was made of PBMCs. V and J are TRBV27 and TRBJ2-7, with D perhaps TRBD1 (5 bases). This clonotype was obtained from a woman in her 50s in good health and CMV-seropositive. CDR3 amino acids: CASMGTGESYEQYF. Here the CDR3 DNA reads TGTGCCAGCATGGGTACAGGAGAATCCTACGAGCAGTACTTC.